The T cell receptor beta chain described here comes from a study of blood T cell repertoires in COVID-19. This table comes from immunoSEQ multiplex PCR, and its TCRdb copy is limited to in-frame clones, with some not included. Of approximately 300,000 clones in the sample, roughly 90% were seen once. This clone was recorded a few times. CDR1 and CDR2 (germline): LGHDT, YNNKEL (reference sequence). The V end was cut by 2 bases, the J end by 2 bases, with 7 bases between. CDR3 size: 13 residues. Symptom resolution, clearance, or two negative PCRs marked the recovered donors of Cohort 3. The sequenced sample consisted of PBMCs or T cells enriched from blood (not recorded which). The chain carries TRBV3-1 (or the pseudogene TRBV3-2) and TRBJ2-7; maybe TRBD1 (5 bases). This TCR came from a man aged 55 to 70 who had recovered from COVID-19. Here the CDR3 DNA reads TGTGCCAGCAGCCAAATGGACACCTACGAGCAGTACTTC. It encodes CASSQMDTYEQYF.